One sample yielded the 10 T cell receptor beta chains listed below, sequenced in a study of T cells in Graves' hyperthyroidism and ophthalmopathy. Amplification targeted TCR beta CDR3 regions from RNA transcripts. TCR CDR3 regions were first amplified by RT-PCR with HTBI primers. From the multiplex PCR reads, TCRdb called clonotypes with MiXCR, one entry per CDR3 protein. The sample shows 450,000 to 700,000 distinct CDR3 sequences, more than 45% of them seen only once. The sequenced material came from peripheral blood or thyroid tissue (not recorded which). The receptors originated from a woman between 18 and 29 years old with Graves' hyperthyroidism.

This clonotype came up many times. This chain links TRBV15 with TRBJ2-2; D perhaps matches TRBD2 (5 bases). The CDR3 loop spans 16 amino acids. Trimming shortened V by 0 bases and J by 5 bases, and 13 bases separated the two germline ends. Germline V gene lookup returns CDR1 LNHNV and CDR2 YYDKDF (reference sequence). The DNA of the CDR3 is TGTGCCACCAGCAGAGATCTTGCTAGCTTTACCGGGGAGCTGTTTTTT. Protein sequence: CATSRDLASFTGELFF. The full variable domain, its missing parts supplied by reference TRBV15 and TRBJ2-2, is DAMVIQNPRYQVTQFGKPVTLSCSQTLNHNVMYWYQQKSSQAPKLLFHYYDKDFNNEADTPDNFQSRRPNTSFCFLDIRSPGLGDTAMYLCATSRDLASFTGELFFGEGSRLTVL.

The genes are TRBV20-1 and TRBJ2-1, with TRBD2 matching over 12 bases. Trimming at V came to 5 bases and at J to 8 bases, leaving 4 bases not matched to a gene. Looked up from germline, CDR1 is DFQATT and CDR2 is SNEGSKA (reference sequence). This CDR3 has 13 residues. The CDR3 region is CSAPTSGSYEQFF. For the CDR3, the DNA is TGCAGTGCTCCGACTAGCGGGAGCTATGAGCAGTTCTTC.

V usage is TRBV6-6 and J usage is TRBJ1-2; D remains ambiguous. Germline V gene lookup returns CDR1 MNHNY and CDR2 SVGAGI (reference sequence). The V gene lost 6 bases and the J gene lost 0 bases, with 14 bases spanning the gap. This CDR3 spans 15 amino acids. The DNA for the CDR3 is TGTGCCAGCAGCTCCATCGAAGGAACTAACTATGGCTACACCTTC. Translation gives CASSSIEGTNYGYTF.

This clonotype was found many times. V usage is TRBV20-1 and J usage is TRBJ2-7; D call uncertain. Trimming took off 0 bases at V and 1 base at J, with 10 bases between the two ends. Per the germline V gene, CDR1 is DFQATT and CDR2 is SNEGSKA (reference sequence). This CDR3 is built from 14 residues. Written as DNA, the CDR3 is TGCAGTGCTAGAGATCTCAGGAGATCCTACGAGCAGTACTTC. This gives the protein CSARDLRRSYEQYF.

The chain has TRBV29-1 and TRBJ2-2, with 9 bases matching TRBD1. CDR1 and CDR2 from the germline V gene are SQVTM and ANQGSEA. The CDR3 extends over 14 amino acids. V lost 5 bases to trimming and J lost 5 bases; unmatched junction nucleotides: 6. The CDR3 sequence: CSVSGTGMTGELFF. The CDR3 coding sequence is TGCAGCGTTAGCGGGACAGGGATGACCGGGGAGCTGTTTTTT.

J is TRBJ1-6 and V is TRBV20-1; D unresolved. CDR3 length: 10 amino acids. The V end lost 7 bases, the J end lost 10 bases, and 8 bases lay between the germline ends. Germline CDR1 reads DFQATT; CDR2 reads SNEGSKA (reference sequence). CDR3 loop: CSEGLSPLHF. Written as DNA, the CDR3 is TGCAGTGAAGGTTTATCACCCCTCCACTTT.

The chain employs TRBV20-1 and TRBJ2-7, with 7 bases matching TRBD1. The CDR3 length is 14 residues. CDR1 DFQATT and CDR2 SNEGSKA come from the germline V gene (reference sequence). Losses at the gene ends were 6 bases for V and 0 bases for J; bases not matched to a gene: 8. The CDR3 reads CSALDRESSYEQYF. The CDR3 DNA sequence: TGCAGTGCACTAGACAGGGAGAGCTCCTACGAGCAGTACTTC.

In this sample, this clonotype turned up many times. This sequence joins TRBV10-3 and TRBJ1-1, with a tentative D call TRBD1 (5 bases). Per the germline V gene, CDR1 is ENHRY and CDR2 is SYGVKD. This CDR3 spans 13 amino acids. V lost 10 bases to trimming and J lost 4 bases, with 16 bases between them. CDR3 loop: CATFSRAGTEAFF. CDR3 bases: TGTGCCACCTTCAGCAGGGCGGGCACTGAAGCTTTCTTT.

This clonotype has only a few counts. V and J are TRBV12-3 or TRBV12-4 and TRBJ2-7; 9 positions match TRBD2. This CDR3 spans 16 amino acids. Trimming took 4 bases from V and 1 from J; bases not matched to a gene: 8. CDR3 in amino acids: CASSYTRLAASYEQYF. CDR3 in DNA: TGTGCCAGCAGTTACACGAGACTAGCGGCTTCCTACGAGCAGTACTTC.

There are many counts of this clonotype. The V and J genes are TRBV5-1 and TRBJ1-5, with D unresolved. The germline CDR1 and CDR2 sequences are SGHRS and YFSETQ. V dropped 1 base and J dropped 6 bases, with 11 bases sitting between them. This CDR3 has 14 residues. The CDR3 sequence: CASSLWYQSQPQHF. The CDR3 DNA reads as TGCGCCAGCAGCTTGTGGTACCAGAGTCAGCCCCAGCATTTT.